Following are 12 T cell receptor beta chains from one sample sequenced in a study of blood T cell repertoires in COVID-19. Libraries were prepared by immunoSEQ multiplex PCR; TCRdb keeps only in-frame clonotypes and omits some of them. The data show 250,000 to 300,000 clones, 70% to 90% seen once. The sequencing input was peripheral blood. The source is a man in his 60s who had recovered from COVID-19.

V usage is TRBV7-8 and J usage is TRBJ2-7; D is unresolved. V was trimmed by 4 bases and J by 3 bases, leaving 7 bases between them. The CDR3 is made up of 12 amino acids. Germline V gene lookup returns CDR1 SGHVS and CDR2 FQNEAQ. DNA of the CDR3: TGTGCCAGCAGCTCCAAGCGCTACGAGCAGTACTTC. Protein sequence: CASSSKRYEQYF.

The V call is TRBV6-1, the J call TRBJ2-4; 13 bases are shared with TRBD2. V lost 4 bases to trimming and J lost 1 base; unmatched junction nucleotides: 1. The CDR3 has 16 residues. Germline loops: CDR1 MNHNS, CDR2 SASEGT. This CDR3 is CASSGTSGSAKNIQYF. The DNA for the CDR3 is TGTGCCAGCAGTGGGACTAGCGGGAGTGCCAAAAACATTCAGTACTTC.

This chain uses TRBV30 with TRBJ2-7; unclear D gene. Germline V gene data show CDR1 as GTSNPN and CDR2 as SVGIG (reference sequence). Trimming cost V 0 bases and J 3 bases, with 9 bases left between them. This CDR3 has 13 residues. In DNA form, the CDR3 reads TGTGCCTGGAGTGTAAGAGACAACTACGAGCAGTACTTC. Residues: CAWSVRDNYEQYF.

The rearrangement joins TRBV5-4 to TRBJ2-3; 16 nucleotides match TRBD2. V was pared by 4 bases and J by 1 base, with 9 bases of the junction left unmatched. The CDR3 spans 19 residues. Germline CDR1 SGHNT, CDR2 YYREEE (reference sequence). The CDR3 protein is CASSRLGLAGGRGTDTQYF. CDR3 nucleotide sequence: TGTGCCAGCAGCCGGTTGGGACTAGCGGGGGGGCGGGGCACAGATACGCAGTATTTT.

V usage is TRBV6-5 and J usage is TRBJ2-1; weak D call: TRBD2 (6 bases). Trimming stripped 6 bases from V and 4 bases from J, with 13 bases between. The CDR3 runs 14 residues. Germline CDR1 reads MNHEY; CDR2 reads SVGAGI. CDR3 coding DNA: TGTGCCAGCAGCCGGGGAGGAACATACAATGAGCAGTTCTTC. Protein: CASSRGGTYNEQFF.

The chain links TRBV2 to TRBJ2-7, with D unresolved. The germline V gene has CDR1 SNHLY and CDR2 FYNNEI. Trimming removed 4 bases at V and 0 bases at J, with 13 bases between. The CDR3 runs to 15 residues. The CDR3 sequence is CASSAVEVSSYEQYF. The CDR3 DNA follows: TGTGCCAGCAGTGCCGTAGAGGTGAGCTCCTACGAGCAGTACTTC.

The CDR3 loop reads CSVSSSTYNEQFF. For the CDR3, the DNA is TGCAGCGTTAGCTCTAGTACCTACAATGAGCAGTTCTTC. V and J are TRBV29-1 and TRBJ2-1; D not certain. Trimming took off 5 bases at V and 2 bases at J, with 10 bases between the two ends. Germline V gene sequence: CDR1 SQVTM, CDR2 ANQGSEA. The CDR3 totals 13 residues.

The chain links TRBV24-1 to TRBJ2-3; 7 bases map to TRBD1. Germline values: CDR1 KGHDR, CDR2 SFDVKD. The CDR3 length is 15 residues. V lost 4 bases to trimming and J lost 1 base; unmatched junction nucleotides: 4. The CDR3 nucleotides read TGTGCCACCAGTGACGACAGGGCTGGCACAGATACGCAGTATTTT. Translation: CATSDDRAGTDTQYF.

The rearrangement links TRBV2 to TRBJ1-1; 8 nucleotides line up with TRBD1. V shed 7 bases, J shed 6 bases, and the junction held 7 bases outside the gene matches. This CDR3 region has 13 residues. Germline CDR1 reads SNHLY; CDR2 reads FYNNEI. CDR3 sequence (DNA): TGTGCCAGCACTGAGGTACAGGGGGCTGAAGCTTTCTTT. Translating gives CASTEVQGAEAFF.

The chain joins TRBV14 to TRBJ2-1; D not certain. Germline CDR1 and CDR2: SGHDN and FVKESK. The CDR3 totals 12 residues. Trimming removed 3 bases at V and 8 bases at J, with 8 bases between. As DNA, the CDR3 is TGTGCCAGCAGCCAGTCAAGCGATGAGCAGTTCTTC. It encodes CASSQSSDEQFF.

This chain joins TRBV1 and TRBJ2-2; TRBD2 is the table's D call, not checked against the DNA. TRBV1 is listed as a pseudogene. The CDR3 spans 10 residues. CDR3 sequence reads: CTESGGELFF. The CDR3 DNA reads as TGCACCGAAAGCGGCGGGGAGCTGTTTTTT.

In DNA, the CDR3 is TGCGCCAGCACGAGAGGGCCAGACAGGGAATACGTCGGGGAGCTGTTTTTT. Translation: CASTRGPDREYVGELFF. This rearrangement joins TRBV4-1 to TRBJ2-2; 7 bases are shared with TRBD1. Unmatched junction bases numbered 18, after V lost 7 bases and J lost 7 bases. The germline V gene encodes CDR1 MGHRA and CDR2 YSYEKL. The CDR3 loop spans 17 amino acids.